This TCR beta chain was obtained from a study of technical replicates of blood from a handful of donors. The length of the CDR3 is 13 residues. V lost 0 bases and J lost 5, with 8 bases in between. Germline-derived CDR1 and CDR2 are MNHEY and SVGAGI. The assay was immunoSEQ multiplex PCR, and TCRdb's table has in-frame clones only and misses some. The data show approximately 94,000 clones, with almost 97% seen just once and more than 0.35% held by the top ten. The sequence was obtained from a human donor in good health. The gene calls are TRBV6-5 and TRBJ2-7; D is unresolved. Sample: T cells isolated from PBMCs. The chain's CDR3 is CASSYSISDEQYF. The CDR3 DNA reads as TGTGCCAGCAGTTACTCGATATCGGACGAGCAGTACTTC.